Given below is one T cell receptor beta chain in context. Sequenced by immunoSEQ multiplex PCR; TCRdb stores in-frame clones only, minus some. The sample has 25,000 or so clones, approximately 90% seen once. This entry comes from a study of multiple sclerosis patients with progressive multifocal leukoencephalopathy. This CDR3 is built from 17 residues. CDR1 and CDR2 from the germline V gene are SEHNR and FQNEAQ (reference sequence). With 8 bases removed from V and 0 bases from J, the gap between germline ends came to 17 bases. Noted time point: 12 to 13 months of natalizumab therapy. The sample here was PBMCs, taken from a patient treated with natalizumab. The chain uses TRBV7-9 and TRBJ2-6; perhaps TRBD2 as D (5 bases). The receptor was derived from a man aged 30-40 years with multiple sclerosis. This CDR3 is CASEASLTVSGANVLTF. For the CDR3, the DNA is TGTGCCAGCGAGGCTAGCCTTACCGTCTCTGGGGCCAACGTCCTGACTTTC.